The clone carrying this T cell receptor beta chain is a singleton in its sample. Its antigen is unidentified. Sequencing used immunoSEQ multiplex PCR; TCRdb keeps in-frame clones, though not all of them. The table has about 320,000 clones, roughly 90% seen once. Trimming removed 2 bases at V and 3 bases at J, with 4 bases between. Per germline, CDR1 MNHNY and CDR2 SVGAGI (reference sequence). CDR3 length: 12 residues. The sample originates from a study of Ad26.COV2.S vaccination and SARS-CoV-2 variants. Study context: In the study, Ad26.COV2.S was injected intramuscularly once, or twice 56 days apart.

The treatment denotes: about 20 received Ad26.COV2.S at low or high dose, single or two shots; a few received placebo; per-sample allocation not given. Specimens were obtained on day 63 following the first vaccine or placebo injection. Whoever gave the sample was an adult aged 18-55 years in Boston. The study, taken as a whole, reports: Substantial breadth in spike-specific CD8+ and CD4+ T cell responses was reportedly seen after vaccination.

The starting material was peripheral blood, obtained in a trial of Ad26.COV2.S vaccine versus placebo. The clonotype comes from a person between 18 and 65 years old who received the Ad26.COV2.S COVID-19 vaccine or a placebo. The chain links TRBV6-6 to TRBJ1-1; D remains unclear. The CDR3 nucleotides are TGTGCCAGCAGTTACGGCTACACTGAAGCTTTCTTT. Its protein product is CASSYGYTEAFF.